The text below deals with one T cell receptor beta chain. What it binds is not known. This specimen belongs to a study of shared clonotypes between healthy human individuals. Only CD45RO-negative cells positively selected for CCR7 counted as naive CD8 cells, so terminally differentiated effector memory CD45RA+ cells were excluded. The CDR3 totals 12 residues. Germline V gives CDR1 GTSNPN, CDR2 SVGIG (reference sequence). Roughly 200 ng DNA, tens of thousands of T cell genomes, went into each sorted-subset replicate PCR. Clones were sequenced by immunoSEQ multiplex PCR, and TCRdb holds only the in-frame ones, with some missing. This repertoire shows roughly 2.1 million clones, about 93% found once; its top ten account for more than 1.5%. Study-level findings and limits: Memory subsets had estimated richness that was generally smaller than that of naive subsets. What rarefaction showed was incomplete sorted-subset sequencing despite large depth.

This TCR was recovered from a man aged 18 to 30 in good health. Some clones in this sample may be carry-over from other donors' samples. The specimen sequenced was naive CD8+ T cells from PBMCs. The chain has TRBV30 and TRBJ2-1; the match to TRBD2 covers 7 bases. The CDR3 spells CVLRETGNEQFF. CDR3 coding DNA: TGTGTCTTGCGGGAGACGGGCAATGAGCAGTTCTTC.